This passage covers 21 T cell receptor beta chains from one sample sequenced in a study of control samples from healthy donors and cancer patients. Assay: immunoSEQ multiplex PCR; the TCRdb copy retains only in-frame clones and omits some. The data contain 100,000 or so clones, 83% of them seen just once; the ten biggest clones take up 13%. The sample comprised blood. All receptors come from a woman aged 45-60 years in good health.

This sequence joins TRBV6-2 or TRBV6-3 and TRBJ2-1; D is perhaps TRBD2 (5 bases). This CDR3 is built from 15 residues. From germline, CDR1 is MNHEY and CDR2 SVGEGT. Trimming took off 5 bases at V and 7 bases at J, with 18 bases between the two ends. CDR3 nucleotide sequence: TGTGCCAGCAGTCCACTAACGGGATCTGTAAATGAGCAGTTCTTC. Amino acids: CASSPLTGSVNEQFF.

The CDR3 bases are TGCGCCAGCAGCTTGGACAGGGGTAACTATGGCTACACCTTC. Amino acid sequence: CASSLDRGNYGYTF. The chain links TRBV5-1 to TRBJ1-2; 7 bases are shared with TRBD1. V shed 0 bases, J shed 1 base, and the junction held 0 bases outside the gene matches. Germline CDR1 reads SGHRS; CDR2 reads YFSETQ. The CDR3 is 14 residues long.

This clone was seen once. The V and J genes are TRBV4-2 and TRBJ2-7, with D possibly being TRBD1 or TRBD2 (6 bases each). Trimming stripped 3 bases from V and 4 bases from J, with 19 bases between. CDR1 is LGHNA, CDR2 YNFKEQ, per germline. The CDR3 extends over 16 amino acids. CDR3 in DNA: TGTGCCAGCAGCCAGGACCGGGGGACACCGGATTACGAGCAGTACTTC. Translation: CASSQDRGTPDYEQYF.

The chain is built from TRBV13 and TRBJ1-1, with TRBD1 as a possible D gene (6 bases). Trimming left V 2 bases short and J 4 bases short, with 11 bases between. CDR3 length equals 14 residues. Germline loops: CDR1 PRHDT, CDR2 FYEKMQ (reference sequence). The CDR3 sequence is CASSLNRVGTEAFF. Here the CDR3 DNA reads TGTGCCAGCAGCTTAAACAGGGTGGGCACTGAAGCTTTCTTT.

The chain combines TRBV25-1 with TRBJ2-1; D is perhaps TRBD2 (5 bases). Germline V gene sequence: CDR1 MGHDK, CDR2 SYGVNS. Trimming removed 11 bases at V and 2 bases at J, with 19 bases between. The CDR3 sequence is 15 residues long. The CDR3 protein is CAGTDPGSTYNEQFF. CDR3 in DNA: TGTGCCGGCACCGACCCGGGGTCTACCTACAATGAGCAGTTCTTC.

The rearrangement joins TRBV3-1 (or the pseudogene TRBV3-2) to TRBJ2-3; D remains ambiguous. Trimming took 1 base from V and 4 from J, leaving 12 bases between them. CDR3 length: 15 amino acids. Germline V gives CDR1 LGHDT, CDR2 YNNKEL (reference sequence). The DNA of the CDR3 is TGTGCCAGCAGCCAAGTAAGGCCGGGTCCAGATACGCAGTATTTT. Translation gives CASSQVRPGPDTQYF.

There are a few counts of this clone. This chain connects TRBV7-9 to TRBJ2-3, with 7 bases matching TRBD2. The CDR3 has 15 amino acids. Germline assignment: CDR1 SEHNR and CDR2 FQNEAQ (reference sequence). V lost 5 bases, J lost 3 bases, and 8 bases stayed unmatched. CDR3: CASSPPGTTTDTQYF. The CDR3 DNA is TGTGCCAGCAGCCCTCCCGGGACTACTACAGATACGCAGTATTTT.

This chain links TRBV30 with TRBJ2-1; D might be TRBD2 (5 bases). Between the trimmed V and J ends, which lost 3 bases and 0 bases, there was a span of 9 bases. CDR3 length: 14 amino acids. Per the germline V gene, CDR1 is GTSNPN and CDR2 is SVGIG (reference sequence). Written as DNA, the CDR3 is TGTGCCTGGAGCGGGATGATCTCCTACAATGAGCAGTTCTTC. Translating it yields CAWSGMISYNEQFF.

With regard to this clone: The germline gene is not matched at one end of the junction; a read error may be the cause. J is TRBJ2-7 and V is TRBV7-7; possible D gene TRBD1, 6 bases. The CDR3 contains 14 residues. The germline V gene has CDR1 SSHAT and CDR2 FNYEAQ (reference sequence). For the CDR3, the DNA is TGTGCTAGCAGCCCAACAGGGCAGCAAAGCGAGCAGTACTTC. Translating it yields CASSPTGQQSEQYF.

As concerns this clone: Other DNA sequences in the same sample also yield this CDR3. The chain joins TRBV20-1 to TRBJ2-1, with TRBD2 matching 7 bases. The CDR3 contains 11 residues. J lost 7 bases, V lost 6 bases, and 3 bases had no gene match. Germline V gene lookup returns CDR1 DFQATT and CDR2 SNEGSKA (reference sequence). The CDR3 loop reads CSARLANEQFF. CDR3 bases: TGCAGTGCGAGACTAGCAAATGAGCAGTTCTTC.

A remark on this clone: Other nucleotide sequences from this sample produce the same CDR3. The rearrangement joins TRBV27 to TRBJ1-1, with a possible D match to TRBD1 (6 bases). The CDR3 is 16 residues long. V was cut by 4 bases and J by 3 bases, with 18 bases left in between. Per germline, CDR1 MNHEY and CDR2 SMNVEV (reference sequence). Written as DNA, the CDR3 is TGTGCCAGCAGTTCACTGACACAGGGATATTACACTGAAGCTTTCTTT. Amino acids: CASSSLTQGYYTEAFF.

This clone turned up a few times. The chain's CDR3 is CATSRGQGPYSYNSPLHF. CDR3 coding DNA: TGTGCCACCAGCAGGGGACAGGGACCGTACTCCTATAATTCACCCCTCCACTTT. The genes are TRBV15 and TRBJ1-6; 9 bases line up with TRBD1. V shed 3 bases, J shed 0 bases, and the junction held 6 bases outside the gene matches. CDR1 is LNHNV and CDR2 is YYDKDF in the germline V gene (reference sequence). The CDR3 contains 18 residues.

V usage is TRBV19 and J usage is TRBJ2-2; the match to TRBD2 covers 7 bases. Germline V CDR1 and CDR2: LNHDA, SQIVND (reference sequence). The ends lost 5 bases at V and 1 base at J; junction bases unmatched: 7. CDR3 size: 16 residues. CDR3: CASSVAGAGNTGELFF. The CDR3 DNA follows: TGTGCCAGTAGTGTCGCGGGAGCGGGGAACACCGGGGAGCTGTTTTTT. The whole variable domain, filled in from reference TRBV19 and TRBJ2-2, reads DGGITQSPKYLFRKEGQNVTLSCEQNLNHDAMYWYRQDPGQGLRLIYYSQIVNDFQKGDIAEGYSVSREKKESFPLTVTSAQKNPTAFYLCASSVAGAGNTGELFFGEGSRLTVL.

The chain joins TRBV28 to TRBJ2-3; either TRBD1 or TRBD2 may supply D (7 bases each). Germline values: CDR1 MDHEN, CDR2 SYDVKM. CDR3 length: 14 residues. V was cut by 5 bases and J by 0 bases, with 9 bases left in between. CDR3 amino acids: CASSQGGSTDTQYF. CDR3 nucleotides: TGTGCCAGCAGTCAGGGGGGGAGCACAGATACGCAGTATTTT. Supplemented by reference TRBV28 and TRBJ2-3, the full variable domain reads DVKVTQSSRYLVKRTGEKVFLECVQDMDHENMFWYRQDPGLGLRLIYFSYDVKMKEKGDIPEGYSVSREKKERFSLILESASTNQTSMYLCASSQGGSTDTQYFGPGTRLTVL.

This clone was seen more than once but under ten times. The chain employs TRBV29-1 and TRBJ2-7; 9 positions match TRBD1. V gave up 3 bases and J gave up 3 bases; unmatched junction bases: 6. From germline, CDR1 is SQVTM and CDR2 ANQGSEA. The CDR3 is 14 amino acids. The DNA of the CDR3 is TGCAGCGTTGATGGGGGACAGGGTAACTACGAGCAGTACTTC. Translated: CSVDGGQGNYEQYF.

The V and J genes are TRBV9 and TRBJ1-2, with 10 bases matching TRBD1. The V and J ends lost 4 bases and 7 bases, in that order; junction bases with no gene match: 7. The CDR3 is made up of 14 amino acids. CDR1 and CDR2 from the germline V gene are SGDLS and YYNGEE. This chain's CDR3 is CASSQTGGVGGYTF. CDR3 coding DNA: TGTGCCAGCAGCCAGACAGGGGGCGTGGGTGGCTACACCTTC.

The CDR3 nucleotides are TGTGCCAGCAGCTCCGGACTAGCGGGGATCGATGAGCAGTTCTTC. Its protein is CASSSGLAGIDEQFF. This sequence joins TRBV7-3 and TRBJ2-1; 12 bases are a match to TRBD2. The germline V gene has CDR1 SGHTA and CDR2 FQGTGA. V shed 4 bases and J 8 bases; nucleotides not matched to a gene: 6. The CDR3 spans 15 residues.

The table lists this clone with a few counts. The V call is TRBV6-5, the J call TRBJ1-4; 7 nucleotides line up with TRBD1. Germline CDR1 and CDR2: MNHEY and SVGAGI. The CDR3 covers 15 residues. V lost 5 bases to trimming and J lost 4 bases; unmatched junction nucleotides: 7. The CDR3, as DNA: TGTGCCAGCAGTCCCCGGGACAGCCTTAATGAAAAACTGTTTTTT. This encodes CASSPRDSLNEKLFF.

The chain combines TRBV20-1 with TRBJ2-5; D remains unclear. The CDR3 runs to 10 residues. With 5 bases removed from V and 1 base from J, the gap between germline ends came to 2 bases. Per the germline V gene, CDR1 is DFQATT and CDR2 is SNEGSKA (reference sequence). CDR3 nucleotide sequence: TGCAGTGCTGGCCAAGAGACCCAGTACTTC. Translated: CSAGQETQYF.

The V gene is TRBV2, the J gene TRBJ1-5; D unresolved. This CDR3 comprises 13 residues. Germline CDR1 is SNHLY and CDR2 is FYNNEI. Trimming left V 9 bases short and J 2 bases short, with 11 bases between. The CDR3 coding sequence is TGTGCCAGTAAATCGGACGGCAATCAGCCCCAGCATTTT. Encoded protein: CASKSDGNQPQHF.

This clone was picked up a small number of times. Here the CDR3 reads CASSESVLAGVYEQYF. DNA of the CDR3: TGTGCCAGCAGTGAATCGGTATTAGCGGGAGTGTACGAGCAGTACTTC. This chain joins TRBV2 and TRBJ2-7, with 9 nucleotides matching TRBD2. With 2 bases clipped from V and 4 bases from J, the junction kept 9 bases outside the gene matches. CDR3 length equals 16 residues. The germline gives CDR1 SNHLY, CDR2 FYNNEI. The full variable domain, rest sourced from reference TRBV2 and TRBJ2-7, is EPEVTQTPSHQVTQMGQEVILRCVPISNHLYFYWYRQILGQKVEFLVSFYNNEISEKSEIFDDQFSVERPDGSNFTLKIRSTKLEDSAMYFCASSESVLAGVYEQYFGPGTRLTVT.